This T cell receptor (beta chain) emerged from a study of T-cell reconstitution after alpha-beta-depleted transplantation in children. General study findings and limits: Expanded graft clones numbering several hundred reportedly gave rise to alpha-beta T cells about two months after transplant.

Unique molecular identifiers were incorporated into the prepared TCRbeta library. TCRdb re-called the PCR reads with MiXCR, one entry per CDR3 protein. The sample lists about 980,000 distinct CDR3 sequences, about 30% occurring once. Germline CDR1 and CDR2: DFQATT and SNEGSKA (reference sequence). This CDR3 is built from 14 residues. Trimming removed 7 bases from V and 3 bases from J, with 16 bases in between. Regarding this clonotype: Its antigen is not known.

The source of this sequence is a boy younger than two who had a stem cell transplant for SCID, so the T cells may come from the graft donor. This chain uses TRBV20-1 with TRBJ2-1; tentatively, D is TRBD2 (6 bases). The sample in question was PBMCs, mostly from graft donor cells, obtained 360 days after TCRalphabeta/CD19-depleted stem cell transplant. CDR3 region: CSVPGWRGYNEQFF. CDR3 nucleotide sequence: TGCAGTGTGCCAGGGTGGCGGGGCTACAATGAGCAGTTCTTC.